The clone carrying this T cell receptor (beta chain) came up once. The entry originates in a study of blood T cell repertoires in COVID-19. Study in general: Sites across the United States, Italy and Spain contributed samples from acute and convalescent COVID-19. T cells, B-cell-depleted T cells, or PBMCs supplied cDNA or gDNA.

Authors' analysis steps: Quantification of nucleated cells was approximated via reference gene primer amplification. Assay used: immunoSEQ multiplex PCR; TCRdb lists only in-frame clones, some missing. V and J calls and clone size are those listed in that table; D and trimming were worked out from the DNA. Of about 140,000 clones in the sample, about 87% were seen once. The V and J ends lost 5 bases and 2 bases, in that order; junction bases with no gene match: 4. The germline gives CDR1 MNHEY, CDR2 SMNVEV (reference sequence). The CDR3 consists of 14 residues. The rearrangement links TRBV27 to TRBJ2-7; 9 positions match TRBD1. The source is a woman between 50 and 59 years old with active or convalescent COVID-19. Source material: peripheral blood. CDR3 bases: TGTGCCAGCAGTCTCCGGGACAGGGCCTACGAGCAGTACTTC. Its protein product is CASSLRDRAYEQYF.